A single sample gave rise to the 12 T cell receptor beta chains below, sequenced in a study of T cells in Graves' hyperthyroidism and ophthalmopathy. RNA transcripts served as the template for amplifying TCR beta CDR3 regions. HTBI primers drove first-round RT-PCR of the TCR CDR3. TCRdb recomputed calls from the multiplex PCR reads with MiXCR, one row per CDR3 protein. The sample lists 200,000 to 250,000 distinct CDR3 sequences, more than 20% seen once, with about a third in the top ten. The source material was blood. All receptors derive from a woman aged 40 to 50 with Graves' ophthalmopathy.

About this clonotype: Since a much larger clone is just one base distant, this may be a read error. The conserved phenylalanine or tryptophan normally closing the CDR3 is absent here, so this likely arose from a read error. The rearrangement links TRBV3-1 to TRBJ1-2; D call uncertain. Germline V lookup: CDR1 LGHDT, CDR2 YNNKEL (reference sequence). With 3 bases removed from V and 3 bases from J, the gap between germline ends came to 14 bases. This CDR3 region has 15 residues. CDR3 loop: CASSHLSREYYGYTL. CDR3 coding DNA: TGTGCCAGCAGCCACCTAAGCCGGGAGTACTATGGCTACACCCTC.

V gene TRBV29-1 combines with J gene TRBJ1-1; tentatively, D is TRBD1 (6 bases). V dropped 4 bases and J dropped 5 bases, with 14 bases sitting between them. Germline CDR1 is SQVTM and CDR2 is ANQGSEA. The CDR3 is 13 residues long. The CDR3 protein is CSVAGGQDTEAFF. The CDR3, as DNA: TGCAGCGTTGCGGGGGGGCAGGATACTGAAGCTTTCTTT.

V is TRBV25-1 and J is TRBJ1-1, with 8 bases matching TRBD1. The CDR3 totals 13 residues. CDR1 and CDR2 from the germline V gene are MGHDK and SYGVNS. Trimming removed 8 bases from V and 6 bases from J; junction bases left unmatched: 8. CDR3 in DNA: TGTGCCAGCGTCGGGACAGGCAGGGCTGAAGCTTTCTTT. The encoded protein is CASVGTGRAEAFF.

This clonotype was counted at least ten times. The CDR3 DNA reads as TGTGCCAGCTCACCGGGTGGGCAAGAGACCCAGTACTTC. This gives the protein CASSPGGQETQYF. J is TRBJ2-5 and V is TRBV18; D unclear. Trimming stripped 3 bases from V and 2 bases from J, with 7 bases between. There are 13 residues in the CDR3. Germline-derived CDR1 and CDR2 are KGHSH and LQKENI.

Concerning this clonotype itself: Given a much more abundant clone one base away, this may be a read error. V usage is TRBV19 and J usage is TRBJ2-2, with a possible D match to TRBD1 (5 bases). With 5 bases removed from V and 5 bases from J, the gap between germline ends came to 18 bases. CDR3 length equals 16 residues. Germline V lookup: CDR1 LNHDA, CDR2 SQIVND (reference sequence). The CDR3 spells CASSSSRGKWTGELFF. The CDR3 bases are TGTGCCAGTAGTTCCTCAAGGGGAAAGTGGACCGGGGAGCTGTTTTTT.

In this sample, this clonotype turned up many times. The V call is TRBV11-2, the J call TRBJ2-1; 9 nucleotides align to TRBD2. The germline gives CDR1 SGHAT, CDR2 FQNNGV. Germline trimming cut 0 bases from V and 8 bases from J; bases unmatched to any gene: 11. This CDR3 has 17 residues. The CDR3 nucleotides are TGTGCCAGCAGCTTAGAGCCTAGCGGGGCTCAATTGGATGAGCAGTTCTTC. Translating gives CASSLEPSGAQLDEQFF.

V gene TRBV19 combines with J gene TRBJ1-1; the D is unclear. The V gene's germline CDR1 is LNHDA and CDR2 SQIVND (reference sequence). CDR3 length: 13 residues. Trimming pared 5 bases from V and 8 bases from J, leaving 15 bases between. In DNA, the CDR3 is TGTGCCAGTAGTCAAACCCAGGTGGGAGAAGCTTTCTTT. As protein: CASSQTQVGEAFF.

This clonotype occurred many times. The chain recombines TRBV7-3 with TRBJ2-7, with a weak D call TRBD1 (6 bases). CDR3 length: 15 amino acids. The germline V gene encodes CDR1 SGHTA and CDR2 FQGTGA. V lost 7 bases and J 5 bases, leaving 21 bases between the germline ends. CDR3 DNA: TGTGCCAGCACTGGGGTTGGCAGGGGTAGTCACGAGCAGTACTTC. Its translation: CASTGVGRGSHEQYF.

The DNA for the CDR3 is TGTGCCAGCAGTTATGGGACAGGGTCGAGGGCTTTCTTT. It codes for CASSYGTGSRAFF. The J gene is TRBJ1-1, the V gene TRBV6-5; 9 nucleotides align to TRBD1. J was trimmed by 11 bases and V by 3 bases; bases with no gene match: 7. The CDR3 totals 13 residues. The germline V gene has CDR1 MNHEY and CDR2 SVGAGI.

This clonotype was recorded at least ten times. The V and J genes are TRBV13 and TRBJ1-2; weak D call: TRBD1 (6 bases). The germline V gene has CDR1 PRHDT and CDR2 FYEKMQ (reference sequence). CDR3 length equals 15 residues. V lost 2 bases and J 5 bases, leaving 15 bases between the germline ends. As DNA, the CDR3 is TGTGCCAGCAGCTTACTTTTGGCGACAGGATATGGCTACACCTTC. This gives the protein CASSLLLATGYGYTF.

This clonotype was found many times. V and J are TRBV28 and TRBJ2-7; 11 nucleotides align to TRBD2. With V trimmed by 4 bases and J by 4 bases, 3 bases remained unmatched. This CDR3 contains 14 residues. Looked up from germline, CDR1 is MDHEN and CDR2 is SYDVKM. CDR3 loop: CASSSTSGSYEQYF. The CDR3 DNA follows: TGTGCCAGCAGTTCCACTAGCGGGAGTTACGAGCAGTACTTC.

There are many counts of this clonotype. The rearrangement uses TRBV7-2 and TRBJ1-5; D call uncertain. Trimming pared 1 base from V and 4 bases from J, leaving 11 bases between. Germline CDR1 and CDR2: SGHTA and FQGNSA. The CDR3 totals 15 residues. CDR3 nucleotides: TGTGCCAGCAGCTTAGTAGGGTCAGATAATCAGCCCCAGCATTTT. Translating gives CASSLVGSDNQPQHF.